Shown below are 22 T cell receptor beta chains from a single sample sequenced in a study of CD8 T cells in ankylosing spondylitis. TCRdb passed the 5' RACE reads through MiXCR, listing each CDR3 protein once. The repertoire includes hundreds of thousands of distinct CDR3 sequences, around 18% of them detected once, and 7.5% to 9% sits in the top ten. The sequenced sample was blood, either unsorted or a sorted T cell fraction (not recorded which). Receptors were obtained from a male donor with ankylosing spondylitis or in good health (not recorded which).

The chain employs TRBV7-2 and TRBJ2-7; D possibly corresponds to TRBD1 (6 bases). Germline CDR1 and CDR2: SGHTA and FQGNSA. The CDR3 runs 15 residues. V lost 0 bases and J lost 1, with 10 bases in between. Here the CDR3 DNA reads TGTGCCAGCAGCTTAGCTCATACAGGGTCCTACGAGCAGTACGTC. It translates to CASSLAHTGSYEQYV.

This rearrangement joins TRBV27 to TRBJ1-1; the D gene is possibly TRBD1 (5 bases). The V gene lost 3 bases and the J gene lost 1 base, with 15 bases spanning the gap. Germline V lookup: CDR1 MNHEY, CDR2 SMNVEV (reference sequence). The CDR3 is made up of 16 amino acids. CDR3 loop: CASSFNGVGANTEAFF. CDR3 bases: TGTGCCAGCAGTTTTAACGGGGTAGGGGCGAACACTGAAGCTTTCTTT.

In this sample, this clonotype turned up many times. V usage is TRBV6-5 and J usage is TRBJ2-5; 7 nucleotides line up with TRBD2. Germline lookup yields CDR1 MNHEY and CDR2 SVGAGI. The CDR3 is 15 amino acids. The ends lost 2 bases at V and 0 bases at J; junction bases unmatched: 3. Here the CDR3 DNA reads TGTGCCAGCAGTTACGCCGGGGGGAACCAAGAGACCCAGTACTTC. This encodes CASSYAGGNQETQYF.

The chain couples TRBV6-2 or TRBV6-3 to TRBJ2-5; 10 bases are a match to TRBD1. The J segment lost 4 bases and the V segment lost 0 bases, leaving 17 bases of the junction unmatched. Germline V gene sequence: CDR1 MNHEY, CDR2 SVGEGT. This CDR3 spans 20 amino acids. The CDR3 region is CASSYSDRGLDLFYRETQYF. CDR3 nucleotides: TGTGCCAGCAGTTACTCTGACAGGGGGCTGGATTTGTTTTATCGAGAGACCCAGTACTTC.

This clonotype occurred a few times. V usage is TRBV2 and J usage is TRBJ2-2; D is undetermined. The CDR3 totals 12 residues. V lost 4 bases and J lost 7, with 7 bases in between. Germline-derived CDR1 and CDR2 are SNHLY and FYNNEI. This CDR3 is CASSAEVGELFF. DNA of the CDR3: TGTGCCAGCAGTGCTGAGGTCGGGGAGCTGTTTTTT.

This clonotype turned up a few times. The V call is TRBV18, the J call TRBJ1-1, with a weak D call TRBD1 (5 bases). The CDR3 has 13 amino acids. V lost 3 bases, J lost 4 bases, and 9 bases lay in between. CDR1 and CDR2 from the germline V gene are KGHSH and LQKENI. CDR3 sequence (DNA): TGTGCCAGCTCACCTGGGGCTCGCACTGAAGCTTTCTTT. Its protein is CASSPGARTEAFF.

This chain uses TRBV15 with TRBJ1-4, with a weak D call TRBD1 (5 bases). Per germline, CDR1 LNHNV and CDR2 YYDKDF (reference sequence). The ends were cut back, 0 bases at V and 4 bases at J, with 9 bases in the middle. The CDR3 has 15 amino acids. CDR3 nucleotide sequence: TGTGCCACCAGCAGAGATTCAGGGATTAATGAAAAACTGTTTTTT. This gives the protein CATSRDSGINEKLFF.

The gene calls are TRBV29-1 and TRBJ2-3, with D possibly TRBD2 on 5 matching bases. The germline CDR1 and CDR2 sequences are SQVTM and ANQGSEA. Between the trimmed V and J ends, which lost 1 base and 6 bases, there was a span of 14 bases. The CDR3 extends over 14 amino acids. The CDR3 DNA is TGCAGCGTTGAAGGAGCGGCCGTGTCTGATACGCAGTATTTT. The encoded protein is CSVEGAAVSDTQYF.

This clonotype appeared a few times. The chain joins TRBV20-1 to TRBJ1-5; 8 bases map to TRBD1. Trimming removed 8 bases from V and 0 bases from J; junction bases left unmatched: 12. CDR3 length: 16 residues. Germline V CDR1 and CDR2: DFQATT, SNEGSKA (reference sequence). CDR3 in amino acids: CSTQGGKRGSNQPQHF. The CDR3, as DNA: TGCAGTACACAGGGGGGGAAGAGGGGTAGCAATCAGCCCCAGCATTTT.

This clonotype was counted a few times. The rearrangement links TRBV10-3 to TRBJ1-4; D not certain. CDR3 length equals 14 residues. Germline V CDR1 and CDR2: ENHRY, SYGVKD. Trimming took 0 bases from V and 8 from J, leaving 10 bases between them. In DNA, the CDR3 is TGTGCCATCAGTGAGTCTAAGCCTGGAGAAAAACTGTTTTTT. Translated: CAISESKPGEKLFF.

About this clonotype: The germline gene is not matched at one end of the junction; a read error may be the cause. The chain employs TRBV6-6 and TRBJ2-1, with unresolved D. There are 12 residues in the CDR3. Germline values: CDR1 MNHNY, CDR2 SVGAGI (reference sequence). CDR3 nucleotide sequence: TGTGCCAGCAGTAACTCCCGTCTGGAGCAGTTCTTC. It codes for CASSNSRLEQFF.

This clonotype showed up just a few times. This chain uses TRBV5-5 with TRBJ1-5; D gene ambiguous. The CDR3 contains 15 residues. V shed 5 bases and J shed 0 bases, with 12 bases lying between them. Germline CDR1 and CDR2: SGHKS and YYEKEE (reference sequence). The CDR3 spells CASRPGANSNQPQHF. The CDR3 bases are TGTGCCAGCAGGCCGGGTGCAAATAGCAATCAGCCCCAGCATTTT.

V gene TRBV7-9 combines with J gene TRBJ2-3, with 9 nucleotides matching TRBD2. Germline-derived CDR1 and CDR2 are SEHNR and FQNEAQ (reference sequence). V lost 5 bases, J lost 0 bases, and 6 bases stayed unmatched. This CDR3 is 16 amino acids long. In DNA, the CDR3 is TGTGCCAGCAGCAACCCCGCGGGGGGGAGCACAGATACGCAGTATTTT. Residues: CASSNPAGGSTDTQYF.

This clonotype was picked up many times. This rearrangement joins TRBV12-3 or TRBV12-4 to TRBJ1-2, with D possibly TRBD1 on 5 matching bases. This CDR3 has 11 amino acids. Trimming removed 7 bases from V and 8 bases from J, with 11 bases in between. The CDR3 reads CASTQGGGYTF. DNA of the CDR3: TGTGCCAGCACCCAGGGCGGGGGCTACACCTTC.

CDR3 in DNA: TGTGCCAGCAGCTTTTCTACTGGGGCCAACGTCCTGACTTTC. As protein: CASSFSTGANVLTF. The V call is TRBV7-9, the J call TRBJ2-6; D is ambiguous. The length of the CDR3 is 14 residues. CDR1 and CDR2 (germline): SEHNR, FQNEAQ (reference sequence). Trimming shortened V by 3 bases and J by 2 bases, and 5 bases separated the two germline ends.

There are a few counts of this clonotype. The rearrangement joins TRBV2 to TRBJ1-2; D might be TRBD1 (6 bases). CDR3 length: 14 amino acids. V was trimmed by 6 bases and J by 5 bases, leaving 16 bases between them. From germline, CDR1 is SNHLY and CDR2 FYNNEI. Here the CDR3 DNA reads TGTGCCAGCAGCCCGGGACAAACGAAATATGGCTACACCTTC. Its translation: CASSPGQTKYGYTF.

The table lists this clonotype with a few counts. V usage is TRBV5-1 and J usage is TRBJ2-7; TRBD1 matches 7 bases. From germline, CDR1 is SGHRS and CDR2 YFSETQ. The trim removed 0 bases at V and 6 bases at J, leaving 6 bases unmatched. This CDR3 is built from 14 residues. The CDR3 reads CASSLGDSLTEQYV. Written as DNA, the CDR3 is TGCGCCAGCAGCTTGGGGGACAGCCTGACCGAGCAGTACGTC.

The V and J genes are TRBV25-1 and TRBJ1-2; the match to TRBD1 covers 7 bases. In germline, CDR1 is MGHDK, CDR2 SYGVNS. V lost 4 bases to trimming and J lost 4 bases; unmatched junction nucleotides: 3. The CDR3 runs 13 residues. For the CDR3, the DNA is TGTGCCAGCAGTGCCGGGACAGCCTATGGCTACACCTTC. Protein sequence: CASSAGTAYGYTF.

This clonotype was counted between two and nine times. The chain carries TRBV24-1 and TRBJ2-3; 7 bases fit TRBD1. J lost 4 bases, V lost 5 bases, and 5 bases had no gene match. The CDR3 is 14 residues long. Germline assignment: CDR1 KGHDR and CDR2 SFDVKD. DNA of the CDR3: TGTGCCACCAGTGGAAACAGGGGCGCAGATACGCAGTATTTT. Translated: CATSGNRGADTQYF.

V usage is TRBV6-1 and J usage is TRBJ1-6, with D possibly being TRBD1 (6 bases). Trimming cost V 6 bases and J 3 bases, with 15 bases left between them. This CDR3 spans 16 amino acids. Germline V CDR1 and CDR2: MNHNS, SASEGT. The CDR3 loop reads CASSNRETSYNSPLHF. For the CDR3, the DNA is TGTGCCAGCAGCAACAGGGAAACCAGCTATAATTCACCCCTCCACTTT.

The rearrangement joins TRBV5-1 to TRBJ1-2; D remains ambiguous. The germline V and J ends were trimmed by 0 bases and 0 bases, with 9 bases remaining between them. Germline CDR1 SGHRS, CDR2 YFSETQ. The CDR3 runs 15 residues. CDR3 sequence reads: CASSLDRGSNYGYTF. In DNA, the CDR3 is TGCGCCAGCAGCTTGGATCGGGGATCTAACTATGGCTACACCTTC.

V is TRBV6-2 or TRBV6-3 and J is TRBJ2-2; D gene ambiguous. CDR1 is MNHEY and CDR2 is SVGEGT in the germline V gene. The CDR3 has 11 amino acids. Trimming pared 6 bases from V and 8 bases from J, leaving 7 bases between. The CDR3 coding sequence is TGTGCCAGCAGCCCCAGAGGGGAGCTGTTTTTT. Translation gives CASSPRGELFF.